This TCR beta chain was captured by sequencing in a study of T cell repertoires in cytomegalovirus infection. Study as a whole: Indicated by public TCR beta signatures were CMV infection and matching HLA type.

This clonotype has more than one count but fewer than ten. Its target is unknown. The CDR3 has 13 residues. Trimming took off 5 bases at V and 7 bases at J, with 14 bases between the two ends. The V gene's germline CDR1 is SGHTA and CDR2 FQGTGA. One entry per CDR3 protein, called by TCRdb with MiXCR from the reads. The sample contains more than 350,000 distinct CDR3 sequences, roughly 30% of which appear only once. Whole-study results and caveats: HLA-C-restricted CMV-specific TCR beta clonotypes were dominant in the ex vivo response. Adding up the frequency of public TCR beta families identified people who carried CMV plus the relevant HLA.

The J gene is TRBJ1-1, the V gene TRBV7-3; no clear D gene. Sequences were obtained from PBMCs. The receptor was isolated from a human donor in good health (CMV status not recorded). Some clones in this sample may be carry-over from other donors' samples. The CDR3 bases are TGTGCCAGCAGCCTCTATCCCCGGGGTGAAGCTTTCTTT. Residues: CASSLYPRGEAFF.